The subject of this entry is one T cell receptor (beta chain). This sample was taken from a study of blood T cell repertoires in COVID-19. Generated by immunoSEQ multiplex PCR, the TCRdb table keeps only in-frame clones and is missing some. The data show tens of thousands of clones, with more than 65% seen just once and more than 20% held by the top ten. The sequenced sample was peripheral blood. The receptor was derived from a man aged 60 to 75 with acute or convalescent COVID-19.

The CDR3 region has the DNA TGTGCCAGCACCCCAGCCGGGGTACCCTACGAGCAGTACTTC. Translation gives CASTPAGVPYEQYF. This chain connects TRBV28 to TRBJ2-7, with D possibly being TRBD2 (5 bases). The germline V and J ends were trimmed by 7 bases and 2 bases, with 15 bases remaining between them. The CDR3 is 14 amino acids. The germline CDR1 and CDR2 sequences are MDHEN and SYDVKM.